Below are 8 T cell receptor beta chains sequenced from a single sample in a study of blood T cells in healthy people across ages. The use of a sample-barcoded 5' primer and a J-beta primer mix characterized a second PCR of roughly 6 to 11 cycles. Using its own MiXCR run on the 5' RACE reads, TCRdb lists one record per CDR3 protein. The sample holds approximately 1,000,000 distinct CDR3 sequences, roughly 45% seen once. Sequencing was done on a sample of blood. Receptors were obtained from a woman aged 60 to 75 in good health.

The chain carries TRBV20-1 and TRBJ2-1, with D perhaps given as TRBD1 or TRBD2 (5 bases each). Germline CDR1 reads DFQATT; CDR2 reads SNEGSKA (reference sequence). The CDR3 has 15 residues. V lost 3 bases and J lost 5, with 17 bases in between. The CDR3 region is CSARTRDQGNNEQFF. The CDR3 DNA reads as TGCAGTGCTAGGACCCGGGACCAGGGAAACAATGAGCAGTTCTTC.

This rearrangement joins TRBV2 to TRBJ2-5; TRBD1 matches at 10 bases. V shed 3 bases and J 5 bases; nucleotides not matched to a gene: 6. The CDR3 extends over 15 amino acids. Germline V CDR1 and CDR2: SNHLY, FYNNEI. The CDR3 bases are TGTGCCAGCAGTGACCAGACAGGGGGCTGGGAGACCCAGTACTTC. It codes for CASSDQTGGWETQYF.

The J gene is TRBJ2-3, the V gene TRBV6-2 or TRBV6-3; TRBD2 matches 7 bases. The CDR3 length is 17 residues. Germline CDR1 is MNHEY and CDR2 is SVGEGT. V lost 7 bases to trimming and J lost 4 bases; unmatched junction nucleotides: 17. The CDR3 is CASNYPGLPSFPDTQYF. CDR3 DNA: TGTGCCAGCAACTACCCGGGACTACCAAGTTTCCCAGATACGCAGTATTTT.

This clonotype showed up just a few times. This chain uses TRBV20-1 with TRBJ2-7; TRBD2 matches at 10 bases. V lost 0 bases and J lost 7; bases outside the gene matches: 15. This CDR3 is 17 amino acids long. Germline-derived CDR1 and CDR2 are DFQATT and SNEGSKA (reference sequence). The DNA of the CDR3 is TGCAGTGCTAGAGACCCGGTCCTGAGCGGGAGGGCCAATGAGCAGTACTTC. Translation gives CSARDPVLSGRANEQYF.

V and J are TRBV7-9 and TRBJ1-2; D is perhaps TRBD1 (5 bases). Looked up from germline, CDR1 is SEHNR and CDR2 is FQNEAQ (reference sequence). V lost 5 bases and J 3 bases, leaving 13 bases between the germline ends. This CDR3 region has 14 residues. The CDR3 region has the DNA TGTGCCAGCAGCCCAGGGCCCATAGACTATGGCTACACCTTC. This gives the protein CASSPGPIDYGYTF.

This clonotype came up once. The chain joins TRBV27 to TRBJ1-4; TRBD1 is a possible D gene (6 bases). Germline CDR1 and CDR2: MNHEY and SMNVEV (reference sequence). The CDR3 is 16 residues long. V was shortened by 5 bases and J by 4 bases, with 17 bases between the two germline ends. The CDR3 loop is CASSLRGDGYNEKLFF. In DNA, the CDR3 is TGTGCCAGCAGTCTAAGGGGGGACGGTTATAATGAAAAACTGTTTTTT.

This clonotype showed up just a few times. This rearrangement joins TRBV5-1 to TRBJ2-5; TRBD2 matches at 13 bases. Losses at the gene ends were 4 bases for V and 4 bases for J; bases not matched to a gene: 4. This CDR3 contains 15 residues. Germline CDR1 and CDR2: SGHRS and YFSETQ. The CDR3 sequence is CASSLGLAGLETQYF. CDR3 DNA: TGCGCCAGCAGCCTGGGACTAGCGGGATTAGAGACCCAGTACTTC.

The chain combines TRBV7-9 with TRBJ2-7; the match to TRBD1 covers 7 bases. V trimming: 5 bases; J trimming: 2 bases; junction bases outside the gene matches: 6. This CDR3 has 14 amino acids. The germline gives CDR1 SEHNR, CDR2 FQNEAQ (reference sequence). CDR3 region: CASSGFQGAYEQYF. The CDR3 bases are TGTGCCAGCAGCGGGTTCCAGGGGGCCTACGAGCAGTACTTC. The complete variable domain, with remaining parts taken from reference TRBV7-9 and TRBJ2-7, reads DTGVSQNPRHKITKRGQNVTFRCDPISEHNRLYWYRQTLGQGPEFLTYFQNEAQLEKSRLLSDRFSAERPKGSFSTLEIQRTEQGDSAMYLCASSGFQGAYEQYFGPGTRLTVT.